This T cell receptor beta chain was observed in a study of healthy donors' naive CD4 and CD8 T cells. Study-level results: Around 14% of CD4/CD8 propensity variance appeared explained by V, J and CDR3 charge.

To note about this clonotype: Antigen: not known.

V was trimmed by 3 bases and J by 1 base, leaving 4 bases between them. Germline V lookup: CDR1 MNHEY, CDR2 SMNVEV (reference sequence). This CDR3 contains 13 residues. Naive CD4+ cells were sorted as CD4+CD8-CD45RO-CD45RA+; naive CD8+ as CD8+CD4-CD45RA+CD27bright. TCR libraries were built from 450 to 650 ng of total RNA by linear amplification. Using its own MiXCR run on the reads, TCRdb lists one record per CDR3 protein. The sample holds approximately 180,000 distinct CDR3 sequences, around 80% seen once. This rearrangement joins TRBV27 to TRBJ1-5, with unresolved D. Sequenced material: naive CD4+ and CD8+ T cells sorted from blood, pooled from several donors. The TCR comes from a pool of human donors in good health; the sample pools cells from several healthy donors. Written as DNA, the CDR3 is TGTGCCAGCAGTTTGTGGAGCAATCAGCCCCAGCATTTT. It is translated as CASSLWSNQPQHF.